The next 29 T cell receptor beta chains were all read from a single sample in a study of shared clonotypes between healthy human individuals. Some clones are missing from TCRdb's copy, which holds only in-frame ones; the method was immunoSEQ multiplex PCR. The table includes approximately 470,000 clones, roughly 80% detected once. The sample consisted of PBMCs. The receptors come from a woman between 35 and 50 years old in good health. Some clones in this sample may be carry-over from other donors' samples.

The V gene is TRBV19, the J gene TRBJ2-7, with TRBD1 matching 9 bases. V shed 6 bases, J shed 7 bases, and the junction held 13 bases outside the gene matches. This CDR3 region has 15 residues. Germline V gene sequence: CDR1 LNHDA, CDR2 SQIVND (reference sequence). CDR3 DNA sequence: TGTGCCAGTAGCGATTCTGTGGGACAGGGCTTTGAGCAGTACTTC. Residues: CASSDSVGQGFEQYF.

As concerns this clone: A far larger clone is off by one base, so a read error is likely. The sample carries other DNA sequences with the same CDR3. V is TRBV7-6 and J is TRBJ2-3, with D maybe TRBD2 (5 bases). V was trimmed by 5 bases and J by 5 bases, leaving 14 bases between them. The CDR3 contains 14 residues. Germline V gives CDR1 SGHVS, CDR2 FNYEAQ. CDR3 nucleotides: TGTGCCAGCAGCCCGCAGAGGGCGGGAGATACGCAGTATTTT. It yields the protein CASSPQRAGDTQYF.

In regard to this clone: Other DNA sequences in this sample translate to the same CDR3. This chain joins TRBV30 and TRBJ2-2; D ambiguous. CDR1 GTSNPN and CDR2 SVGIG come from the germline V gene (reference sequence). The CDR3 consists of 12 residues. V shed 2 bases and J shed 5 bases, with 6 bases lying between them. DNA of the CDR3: TGTGCCTGGAGTTGGGGAACCGGGGAGCTGTTTTTT. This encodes CAWSWGTGELFF.

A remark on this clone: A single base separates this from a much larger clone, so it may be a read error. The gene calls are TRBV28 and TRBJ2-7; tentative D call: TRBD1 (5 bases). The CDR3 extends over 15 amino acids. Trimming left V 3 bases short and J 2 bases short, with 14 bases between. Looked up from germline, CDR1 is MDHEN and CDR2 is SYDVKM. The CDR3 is CASSLKGPYAYEQYF. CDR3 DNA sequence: TGTGCCAGCAGTTTGAAGGGGCCCTACGCCTACGAGCAGTACTTC.

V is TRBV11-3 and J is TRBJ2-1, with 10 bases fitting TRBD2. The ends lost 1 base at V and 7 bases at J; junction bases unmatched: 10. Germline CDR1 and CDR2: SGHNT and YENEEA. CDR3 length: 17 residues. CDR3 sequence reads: CASSLGGASGRRNEQFF. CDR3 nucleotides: TGTGCCAGCAGCTTAGGGGGGGCTAGCGGGAGACGGAATGAGCAGTTCTTC.

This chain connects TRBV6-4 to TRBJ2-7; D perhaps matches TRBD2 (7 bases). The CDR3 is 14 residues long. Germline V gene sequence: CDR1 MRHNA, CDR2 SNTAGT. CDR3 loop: CERGVRDYSYEQYF. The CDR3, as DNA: TGTGAGAGGGGGGTCCGGGACTACTCCTACGAGCAGTACTTC.

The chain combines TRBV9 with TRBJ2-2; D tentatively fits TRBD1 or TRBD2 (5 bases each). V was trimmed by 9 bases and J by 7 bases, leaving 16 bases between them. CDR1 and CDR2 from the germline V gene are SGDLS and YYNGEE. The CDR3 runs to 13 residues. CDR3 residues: CATDPGSGGELFF. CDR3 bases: TGTGCCACCGACCCAGGGAGCGGCGGGGAGCTGTTTTTT.

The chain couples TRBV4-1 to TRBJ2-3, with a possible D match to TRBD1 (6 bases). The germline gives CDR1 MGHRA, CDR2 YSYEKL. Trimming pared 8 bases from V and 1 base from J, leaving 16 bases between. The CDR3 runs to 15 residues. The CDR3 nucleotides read TGCGCCAGCGGCCCTACGGGACAACGCACAGATACGCAGTATTTT. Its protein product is CASGPTGQRTDTQYF.

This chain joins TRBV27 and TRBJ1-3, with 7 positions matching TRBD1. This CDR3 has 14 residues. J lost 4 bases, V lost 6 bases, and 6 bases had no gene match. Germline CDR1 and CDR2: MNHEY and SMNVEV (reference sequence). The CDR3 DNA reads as TGTGCCAGCAGCCAGGACAGGATGGGAAACACCATATATTTT. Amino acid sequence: CASSQDRMGNTIYF.

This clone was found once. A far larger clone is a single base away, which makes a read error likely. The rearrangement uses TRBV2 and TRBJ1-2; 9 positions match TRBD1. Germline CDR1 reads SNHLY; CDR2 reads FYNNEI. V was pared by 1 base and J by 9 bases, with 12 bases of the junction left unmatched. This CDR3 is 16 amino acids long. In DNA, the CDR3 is TGTGCCAGCAGTGAAGGGACAGGGGTTCGGGTGGATTGCTACACCTTC. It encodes CASSEGTGVRVDCYTF.

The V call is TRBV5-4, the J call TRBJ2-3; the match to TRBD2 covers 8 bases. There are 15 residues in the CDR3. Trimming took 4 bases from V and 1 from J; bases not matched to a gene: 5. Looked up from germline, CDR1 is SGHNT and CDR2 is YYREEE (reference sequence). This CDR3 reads CASSQGLVGTDTQYF. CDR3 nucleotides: TGTGCCAGCAGCCAGGGACTAGTCGGCACAGATACGCAGTATTTT.

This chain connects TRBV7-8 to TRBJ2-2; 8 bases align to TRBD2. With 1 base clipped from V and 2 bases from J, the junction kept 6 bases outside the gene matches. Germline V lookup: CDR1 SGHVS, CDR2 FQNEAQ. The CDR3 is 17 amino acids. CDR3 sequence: CASSLVTAGVNTGELFF. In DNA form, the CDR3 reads TGTGCCAGCAGCTTAGTCACAGCGGGAGTTAACACCGGGGAGCTGTTTTTT.

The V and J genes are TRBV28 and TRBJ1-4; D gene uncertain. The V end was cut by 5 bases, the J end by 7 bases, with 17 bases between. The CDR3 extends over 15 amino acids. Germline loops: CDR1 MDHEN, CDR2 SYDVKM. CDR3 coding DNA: TGTGCCAGCAGTCCAACGACGGGCCGAGGTGAAAAACTGTTTTTT. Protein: CASSPTTGRGEKLFF.

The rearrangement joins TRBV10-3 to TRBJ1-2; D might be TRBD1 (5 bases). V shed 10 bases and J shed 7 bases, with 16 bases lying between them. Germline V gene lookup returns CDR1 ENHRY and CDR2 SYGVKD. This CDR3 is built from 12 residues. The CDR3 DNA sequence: TGTGCCACCGGCAAATGGGACGGTGGCTACACCTTC. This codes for CATGKWDGGYTF.

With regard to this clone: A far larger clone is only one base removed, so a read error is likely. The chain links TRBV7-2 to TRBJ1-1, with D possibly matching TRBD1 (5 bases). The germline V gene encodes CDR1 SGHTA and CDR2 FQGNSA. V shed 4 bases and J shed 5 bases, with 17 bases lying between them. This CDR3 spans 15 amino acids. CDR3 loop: CASSSTGTRRTEAFF. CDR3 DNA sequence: TGTGCCAGCAGCTCGACCGGGACCAGGAGGACTGAAGCTTTCTTT. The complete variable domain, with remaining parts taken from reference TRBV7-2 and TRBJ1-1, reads GAGVSQSPSNKVTEKGKDVELRCDPISGHTALYWYRQSLGQGLEFLIYFQGNSAPDKSGLPSDRFSAERTGGSVSTLTIQRTQQEDSAVYLCASSSTGTRRTEAFFGQGTRLTVV.

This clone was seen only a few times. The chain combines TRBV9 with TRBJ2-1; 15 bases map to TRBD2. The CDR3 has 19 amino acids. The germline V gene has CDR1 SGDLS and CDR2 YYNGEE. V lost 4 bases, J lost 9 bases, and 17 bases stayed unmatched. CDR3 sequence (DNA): TGTGCCAGCAGCCTTGGGACTAGCGGGAGGCGGTTGGCGGTTATTGAGCAGTTCTTC. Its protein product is CASSLGTSGRRLAVIEQFF. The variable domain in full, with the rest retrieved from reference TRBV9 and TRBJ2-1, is DSGVTQTPKHLITATGQRVTLRCSPRSGDLSVYWYQQSLDQGLQFLIQYYNGEERAKGNILERFSAQQFPDLHSELNLSSLELGDSALYFCASSLGTSGRRLAVIEQFFGPGTRLTVL.

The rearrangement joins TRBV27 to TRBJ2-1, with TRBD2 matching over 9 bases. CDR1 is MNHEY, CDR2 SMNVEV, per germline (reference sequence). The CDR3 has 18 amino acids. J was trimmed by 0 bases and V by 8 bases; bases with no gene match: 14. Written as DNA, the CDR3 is TGTGCCAGCCAGTCCTGGACTAGCGATCTGAGCTCCTACAATGAGCAGTTCTTC. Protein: CASQSWTSDLSSYNEQFF.

CDR3 sequence (DNA): TGTGCCAGCAGCTTGGGGTTAGCCTCCTACAATGAGCAGTTCTTC. Amino acid sequence: CASSLGLASYNEQFF. This chain links TRBV5-4 with TRBJ2-1; D remains ambiguous. The CDR3 has 15 amino acids. V was pared by 0 bases and J by 0 bases, with 7 bases between. CDR1 is SGHNT and CDR2 is YYREEE in the germline V gene (reference sequence).

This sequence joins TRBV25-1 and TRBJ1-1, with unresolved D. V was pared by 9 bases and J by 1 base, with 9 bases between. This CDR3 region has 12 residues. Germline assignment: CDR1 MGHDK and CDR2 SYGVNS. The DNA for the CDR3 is TGTGCCAGTAGATTGGAGAACACTGAAGCTTTCTTT. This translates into CASRLENTEAFF.

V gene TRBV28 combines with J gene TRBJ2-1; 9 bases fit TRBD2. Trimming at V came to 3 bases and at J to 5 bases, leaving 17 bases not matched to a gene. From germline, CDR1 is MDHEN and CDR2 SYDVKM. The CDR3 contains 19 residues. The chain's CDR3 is CASSLRSKPLAGSDNEQFF. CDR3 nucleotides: TGTGCCAGCAGTTTGAGATCCAAACCCCTAGCGGGGTCGGACAATGAGCAGTTCTTC.

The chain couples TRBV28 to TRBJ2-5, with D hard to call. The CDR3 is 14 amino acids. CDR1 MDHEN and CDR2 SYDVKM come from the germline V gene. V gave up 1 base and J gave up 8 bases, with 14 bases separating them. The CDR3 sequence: CASSLSSVLGTQYF. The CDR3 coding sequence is TGTGCCAGCAGTTTATCGTCGGTCCTGGGAACCCAGTACTTC.

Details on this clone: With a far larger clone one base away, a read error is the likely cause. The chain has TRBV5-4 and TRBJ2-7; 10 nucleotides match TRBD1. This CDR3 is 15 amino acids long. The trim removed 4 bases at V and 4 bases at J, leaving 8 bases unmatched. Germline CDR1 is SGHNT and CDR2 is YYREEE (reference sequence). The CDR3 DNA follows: TGTGCCAGCAGCCCGGGACAGGGGCAATGGTACGAGCAGTACTTC. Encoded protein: CASSPGQGQWYEQYF.

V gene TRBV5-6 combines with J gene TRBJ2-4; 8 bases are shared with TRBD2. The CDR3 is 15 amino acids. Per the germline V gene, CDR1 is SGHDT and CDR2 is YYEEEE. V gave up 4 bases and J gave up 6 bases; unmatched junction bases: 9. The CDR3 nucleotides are TGTGCCAGCAGCCGGGAGGGGTTTGGTGGAAACATTCAGTACTTC. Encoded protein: CASSREGFGGNIQYF.

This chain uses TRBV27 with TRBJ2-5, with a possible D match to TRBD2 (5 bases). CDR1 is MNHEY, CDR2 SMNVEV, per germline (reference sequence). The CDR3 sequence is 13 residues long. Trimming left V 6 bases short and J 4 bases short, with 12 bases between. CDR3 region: CASRRRGVETQYF. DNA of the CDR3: TGTGCCAGCAGGCGACGGGGAGTAGAGACCCAGTACTTC.

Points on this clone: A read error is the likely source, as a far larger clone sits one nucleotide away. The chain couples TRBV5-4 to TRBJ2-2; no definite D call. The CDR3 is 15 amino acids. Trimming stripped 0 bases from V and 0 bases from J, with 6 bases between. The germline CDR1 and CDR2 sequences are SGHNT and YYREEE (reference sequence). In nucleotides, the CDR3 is TGTGCCAGCAGCTTGGGCATTCCGAACACCGGGGAGCTGTTTTTT. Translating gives CASSLGIPNTGELFF.

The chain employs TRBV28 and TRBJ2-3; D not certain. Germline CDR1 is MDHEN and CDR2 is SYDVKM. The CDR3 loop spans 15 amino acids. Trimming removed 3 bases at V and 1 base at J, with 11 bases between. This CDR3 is CASSFGDLGTDTQYF. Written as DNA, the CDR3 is TGTGCCAGCAGTTTTGGCGATTTGGGCACAGATACGCAGTATTTT.

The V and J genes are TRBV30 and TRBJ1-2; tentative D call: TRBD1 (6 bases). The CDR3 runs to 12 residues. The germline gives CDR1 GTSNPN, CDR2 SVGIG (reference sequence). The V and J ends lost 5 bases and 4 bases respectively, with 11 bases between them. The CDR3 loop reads CAWERGGYGYTF. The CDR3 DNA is TGTGCCTGGGAAAGAGGGGGCTATGGCTACACCTTC.

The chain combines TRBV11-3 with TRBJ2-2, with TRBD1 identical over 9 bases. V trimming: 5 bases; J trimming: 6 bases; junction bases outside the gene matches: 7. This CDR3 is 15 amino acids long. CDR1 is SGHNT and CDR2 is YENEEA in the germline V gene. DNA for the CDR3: TGTGCCAGCAGCGAGGGACAGGGTTTTGCCGGGGAGCTGTTTTTT. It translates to CASSEGQGFAGELFF.

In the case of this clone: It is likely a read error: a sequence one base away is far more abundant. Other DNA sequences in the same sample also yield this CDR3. The DNA of the CDR3 is TGTGCCAGCAAGAGGGGGAGGACTGAAGCTTTCTTT. It is translated as CASKRGRTEAFF. This rearrangement joins TRBV2 to TRBJ1-1; TRBD1 might be the D (6 bases). Trimming took off 7 bases at V and 5 bases at J, with 11 bases between the two ends. This CDR3 has 12 residues. Germline CDR1 SNHLY, CDR2 FYNNEI.